Reported below is one T cell receptor beta chain. The antigen it recognizes is unknown. Base qualities are not at hand, and no much larger clone is one base apart. The sample comes from a study of blood T cell repertoires in COVID-19 (dated by TCRdb to about 2020). About the investigation overall: Samples covering the acute and convalescent phases of COVID-19 were provided by collaborators in the United States, Italy and Spain. Sample metadata almost always included a de-identified subject ID, COVID-19 status, age in years and sex. The repertoires were made available in a free public database intended to serve as a resource for research on the immune response to SARS-CoV-2. The prospective study material was composed of cDNA or gDNA derived from T cells, B-cell-depleted T cells, or PBMCs. Deeply sampled blood TCRbeta repertoires from subjects exposed to, actively infected with, or recovered from COVID-19 were included in the dataset. Samples were obtained from the ongoing ImmuneRACE study (first 160 participants) and from approximately 1,200 subjects provided by 6 global collaborators. Where available, HLA class I and class II types were obtained from metadata supplied by the sample provider rather than from assay-based typing. General study outcomes and caveats: Clinical and demographic metadata were provided uncurated, with the amount varying by source and participant.

Enrolling through a virtual design, the prospective study's participants ranged in age from roughly 18 to 90 years and lived across more than 20 United States geographic areas. Cohort assignment in the prospective study relied on participant-reported clinical history from a screening survey and a study questionnaire. In the prospective study, whole blood, serum and a nasopharyngeal or oropharyngeal swab were collected from each participant by mobile phlebotomists. Over an approximately 2-month period, participants in the prospective study had the option of providing additional blood draws and questionnaires. Before DNA extraction, prospective study blood samples were shipped either frozen or at room temperature. The immunoSEQ Assay, a bias-controlled multiplex PCR, was used to amplify TCRbeta CDR3 regions from genomic DNA. Per the source publication's procedure: The number of nucleated cells in each sample was estimated by amplification of reference gene primers within the assay. To quantify the absolute abundance of each unique TCRbeta CDR3 rearrangement, sequence reads were collapsed and filtered. For each sample, productive Simpson clonality was calculated as the square root of Simpson's diversity index over productive rearrangements. TCRdb took over this immuneACCESS table, retaining in-frame rearrangements with V and J assigned. Such tables are incomplete; in checked studies, under half of the missing clones stem from an unresolved V gene, and the remainder is unexplained. V and J calls and clone size come straight from that table; D and trimming were deduced from the DNA. This sample has 270,000 or so clones in its table, and approximately 89% of those were observed once. Together, the top ten hold 1% to 1.5% of the sample.

The cysteine opens and the phenylalanine closes a CDR3 of 14 amino acids. Only CDR3 DNA remains: 42 bases, in frame from the first base. Sequences SNHLY (CDR1) and FYNNEI (CDR2) are obtained from the germline V gene. The junction shows trimming of 10 bases on V and 6 bases on J, and the gene matches do not reach 11 bases of it. The receptor chain draws on TRBV2 and TRBJ2-3; a stretch of 9 junction bases matches TRBD2. Sequenced material: PBMCs or T cells enriched from blood (not recorded which). This receptor was identified in a woman between 40 and 50 years old with acute COVID-19. The CDR3: CATQGAGGPDTQYF. The sequence in DNA is TGTGCCACCCAGGGTGCGGGAGGGCCTGATACGCAGTATTTT.